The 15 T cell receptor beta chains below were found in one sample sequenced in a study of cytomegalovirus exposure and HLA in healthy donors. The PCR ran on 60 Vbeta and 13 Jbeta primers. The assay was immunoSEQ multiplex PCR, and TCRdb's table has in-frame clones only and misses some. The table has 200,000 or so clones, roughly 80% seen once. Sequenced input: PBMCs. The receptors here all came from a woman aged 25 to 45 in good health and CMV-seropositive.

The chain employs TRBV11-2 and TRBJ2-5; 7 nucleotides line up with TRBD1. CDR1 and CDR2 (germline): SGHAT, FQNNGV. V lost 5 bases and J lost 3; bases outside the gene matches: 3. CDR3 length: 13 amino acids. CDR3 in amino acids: CASSAGTEETQYF. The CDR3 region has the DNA TGTGCCAGCAGCGCCGGGACAGAAGAGACCCAGTACTTC.

The CDR3 loop reads CASNQGSGNEQFF. CDR3 bases: TGTGCCAGCAATCAGGGTAGTGGCAATGAGCAGTTCTTC. This chain uses TRBV6-1 with TRBJ2-1, with TRBD1 as a possible D gene (5 bases). Germline CDR1 is MNHNS and CDR2 is SASEGT. This CDR3 spans 13 amino acids. The ends were cut back, 7 bases at V and 6 bases at J, with 13 bases in the middle.

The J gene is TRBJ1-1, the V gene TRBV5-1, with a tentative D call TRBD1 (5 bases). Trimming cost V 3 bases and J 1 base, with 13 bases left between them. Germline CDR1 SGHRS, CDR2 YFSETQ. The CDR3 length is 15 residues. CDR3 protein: CASSWGEVRNTEAFF. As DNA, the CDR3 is TGCGCCAGCAGCTGGGGCGAGGTGAGGAACACTGAAGCTTTCTTT.

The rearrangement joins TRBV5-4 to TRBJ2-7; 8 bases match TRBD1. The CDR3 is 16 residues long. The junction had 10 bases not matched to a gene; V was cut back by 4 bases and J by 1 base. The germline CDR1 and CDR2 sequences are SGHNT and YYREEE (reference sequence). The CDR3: CASSALDRGGSYEQYF. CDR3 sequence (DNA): TGTGCCAGCAGCGCCTTAGACAGGGGCGGATCCTACGAGCAGTACTTC. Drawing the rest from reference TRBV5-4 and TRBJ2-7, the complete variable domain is ETGVTQSPTHLIKTRGQQVTLRCSSQSGHNTVSWYQQALGQGPQFIFQYYREEENGRGNFPPRFSGLQFPNYSSELNVNALELDDSALYLCASSALDRGGSYEQYFGPGTRLTVT.

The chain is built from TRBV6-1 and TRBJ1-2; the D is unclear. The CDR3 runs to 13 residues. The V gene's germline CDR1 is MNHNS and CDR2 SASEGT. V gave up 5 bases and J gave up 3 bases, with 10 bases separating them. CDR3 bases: TGTGCCAGCAGTCCTGACTCCTACTATGGCTACACCTTC. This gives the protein CASSPDSYYGYTF.

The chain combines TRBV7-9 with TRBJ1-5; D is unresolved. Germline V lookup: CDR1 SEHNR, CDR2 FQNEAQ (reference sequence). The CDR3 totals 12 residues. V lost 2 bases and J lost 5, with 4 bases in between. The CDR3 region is CASSLFDQPQHF. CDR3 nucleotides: TGTGCCAGCAGCTTATTCGATCAGCCCCAGCATTTT.

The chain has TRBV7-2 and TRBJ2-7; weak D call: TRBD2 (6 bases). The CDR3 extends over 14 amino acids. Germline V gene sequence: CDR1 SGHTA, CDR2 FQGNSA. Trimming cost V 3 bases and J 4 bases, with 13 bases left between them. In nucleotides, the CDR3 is TGTGCCAGCAGCTTGGGAGGACAAGTATACGAGCAGTACTTC. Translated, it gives CASSLGGQVYEQYF.

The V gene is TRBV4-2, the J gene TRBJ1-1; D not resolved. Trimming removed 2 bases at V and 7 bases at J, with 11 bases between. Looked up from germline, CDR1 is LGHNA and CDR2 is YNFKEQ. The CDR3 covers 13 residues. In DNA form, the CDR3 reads TGTGCCAGCAGCCAACACAGCACCTATGAAGCTTTCTTT. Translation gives CASSQHSTYEAFF.

This chain's CDR3 is CAISEWLGQGAYEQYF. The DNA of the CDR3 is TGTGCCATCAGTGAGTGGTTAGGACAGGGGGCTTACGAGCAGTACTTC. This chain joins TRBV10-3 and TRBJ2-7, with 11 bases lining up with TRBD1. There are 16 residues in the CDR3. The J segment lost 4 bases and the V segment lost 1 base, leaving 6 bases of the junction unmatched. The germline V gene encodes CDR1 ENHRY and CDR2 SYGVKD.

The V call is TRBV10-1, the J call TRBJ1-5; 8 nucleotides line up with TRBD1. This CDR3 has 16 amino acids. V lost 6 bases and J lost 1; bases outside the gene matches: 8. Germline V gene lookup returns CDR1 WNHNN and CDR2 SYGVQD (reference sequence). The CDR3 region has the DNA TGCGCCAGCAGGTCCGGGACAGGCGTGAGCAATCAGCCCCAGCATTTT. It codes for CASRSGTGVSNQPQHF.

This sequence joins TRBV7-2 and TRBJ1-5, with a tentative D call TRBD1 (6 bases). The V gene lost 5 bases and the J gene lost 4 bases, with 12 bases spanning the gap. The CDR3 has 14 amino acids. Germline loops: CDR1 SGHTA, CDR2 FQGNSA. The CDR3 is CASSLDTGNQPQHF. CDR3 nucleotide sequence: TGTGCCAGCAGCCTAGATACAGGGAATCAGCCCCAGCATTTT.

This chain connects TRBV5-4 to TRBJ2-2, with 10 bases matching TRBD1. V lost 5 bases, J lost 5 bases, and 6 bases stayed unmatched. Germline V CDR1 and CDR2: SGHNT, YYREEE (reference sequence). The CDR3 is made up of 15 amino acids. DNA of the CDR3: TGTGCCAGCAGGATAGACAGGGGGCTTACCGGGGAGCTGTTTTTT. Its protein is CASRIDRGLTGELFF. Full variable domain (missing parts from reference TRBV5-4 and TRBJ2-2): ETGVTQSPTHLIKTRGQQVTLRCSSQSGHNTVSWYQQALGQGPQFIFQYYREEENGRGNFPPRFSGLQFPNYSSELNVNALELDDSALYLCASRIDRGLTGELFFGEGSRLTVL.

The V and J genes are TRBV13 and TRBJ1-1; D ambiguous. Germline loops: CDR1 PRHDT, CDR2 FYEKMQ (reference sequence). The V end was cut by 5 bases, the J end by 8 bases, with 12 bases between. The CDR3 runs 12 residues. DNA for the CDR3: TGTGCCAGCAGCCCGGGAGGCAAAGAAGCTTTCTTT. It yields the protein CASSPGGKEAFF.

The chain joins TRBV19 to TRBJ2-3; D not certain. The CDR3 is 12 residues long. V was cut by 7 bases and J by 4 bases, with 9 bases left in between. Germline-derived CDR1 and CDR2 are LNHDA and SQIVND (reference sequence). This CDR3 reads CASTSFSDTQYF. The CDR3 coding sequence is TGTGCCAGTACCTCTTTTTCAGATACGCAGTATTTT.

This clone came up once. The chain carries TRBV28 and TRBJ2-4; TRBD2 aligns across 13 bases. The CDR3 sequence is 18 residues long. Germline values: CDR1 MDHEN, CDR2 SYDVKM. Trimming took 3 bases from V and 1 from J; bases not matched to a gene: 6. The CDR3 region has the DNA TGTGCCAGCAGTTTCTCGGGACTAGCGGGATCGGCCAAAAACATTCAGTACTTC. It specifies CASSFSGLAGSAKNIQYF.